The T cell receptor (beta chain) described here comes from a study of breast tumors, draining lymph nodes, adjacent tissues. Axillary draining lymph nodes of breast cancer patients supplied the node samples. In this sample, this clonotype turned up many times. Its antigen is not known. The study's findings and limits: That most tumor T cells come from lymph nodes remained unproven. Tumor and nontumor repertoires were significantly more similar in luminal-like than in basal-like breast cancer. The data were judged consistent with most tumor T cells coming from lymph node and expanding in tumor. Tumor TCR diversity was below lymph nodes but above nontumor tissue.

One entry per CDR3 protein, called by TCRdb with MiXCR from the multiplex PCR reads. Counted here are under 350,000 distinct CDR3 sequences, 30% occurring once; the ten biggest clones make up about 1%. V trimming: 4 bases; J trimming: 0 bases; junction bases outside the gene matches: 9. CDR1 and CDR2 (germline): SGHRS, YFSETQ. The CDR3 runs to 16 residues. V usage is TRBV5-1 and J usage is TRBJ2-7, with 8 bases fitting TRBD2. This receptor was obtained from a female donor with breast cancer. Some clones in this sample may be carry-over from other donors' samples. Sequencing was done on a sample of axillary lymph node tissue. CDR3 sequence reads: CASSGASGQSSYEQYF. The CDR3 region has the DNA TGCGCCAGCAGCGGGGCTAGCGGGCAGAGCTCCTACGAGCAGTACTTC. Full variable domain (outside the CDR3, taken from reference TRBV5-1 and TRBJ2-7): KAGVTQTPRYLIKTRGQQVTLSCSPISGHRSVSWYQQTPGQGLQFLFEYFSETQRNKGNFPGRFSGRQFSNSRSEMNVSTLELGDSALYLCASSGASGQSSYEQYFGPGTRLTVT.